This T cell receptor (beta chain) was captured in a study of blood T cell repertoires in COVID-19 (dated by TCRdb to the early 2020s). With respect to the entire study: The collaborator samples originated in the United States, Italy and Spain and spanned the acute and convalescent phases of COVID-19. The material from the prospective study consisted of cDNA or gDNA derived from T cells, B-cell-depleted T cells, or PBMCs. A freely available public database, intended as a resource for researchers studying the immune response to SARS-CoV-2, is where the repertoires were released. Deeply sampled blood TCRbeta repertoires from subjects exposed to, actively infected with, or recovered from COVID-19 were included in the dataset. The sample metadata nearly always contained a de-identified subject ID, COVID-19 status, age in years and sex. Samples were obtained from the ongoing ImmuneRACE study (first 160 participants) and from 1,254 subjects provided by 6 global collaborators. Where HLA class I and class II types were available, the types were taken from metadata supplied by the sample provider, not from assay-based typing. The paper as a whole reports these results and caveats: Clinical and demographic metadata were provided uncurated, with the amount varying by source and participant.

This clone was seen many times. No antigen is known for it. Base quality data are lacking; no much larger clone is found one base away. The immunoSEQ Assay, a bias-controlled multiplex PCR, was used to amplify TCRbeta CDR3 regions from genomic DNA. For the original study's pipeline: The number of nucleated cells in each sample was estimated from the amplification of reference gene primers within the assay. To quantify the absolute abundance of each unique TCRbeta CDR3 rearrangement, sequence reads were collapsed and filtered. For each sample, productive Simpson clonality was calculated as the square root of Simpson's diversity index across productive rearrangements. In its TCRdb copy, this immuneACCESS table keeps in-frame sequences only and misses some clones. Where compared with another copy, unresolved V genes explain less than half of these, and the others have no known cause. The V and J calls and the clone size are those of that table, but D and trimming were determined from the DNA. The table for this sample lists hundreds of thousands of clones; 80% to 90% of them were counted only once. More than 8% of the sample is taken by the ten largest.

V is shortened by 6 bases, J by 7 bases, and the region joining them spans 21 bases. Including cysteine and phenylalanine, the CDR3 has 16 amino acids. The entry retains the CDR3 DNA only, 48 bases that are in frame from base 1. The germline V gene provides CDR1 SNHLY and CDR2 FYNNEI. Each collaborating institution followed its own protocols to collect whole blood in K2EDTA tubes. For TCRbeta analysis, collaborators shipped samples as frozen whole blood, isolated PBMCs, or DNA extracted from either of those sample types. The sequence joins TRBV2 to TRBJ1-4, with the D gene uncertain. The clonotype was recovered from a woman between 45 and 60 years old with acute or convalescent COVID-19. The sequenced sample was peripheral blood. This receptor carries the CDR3 CASRSWERAGSEKLFF. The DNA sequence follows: TGTGCCAGCAGATCCTGGGAGAGGGCCGGATCTGAAAAACTGTTTTTT.